This TCR beta chain was sequenced in a study of T cell responses to AZD1222 COVID-19 vaccine (dated by TCRdb to the early 2020s). Study-level background: AZD1222 recipients given second doses at about 4 weeks or at about 12 weeks were pooled, since spike-specific TCR depth and breadth were not found to differ between the two schedules. TCR sequencing was performed for more than 230 trial participants, of whom about 200 were given two doses of AZD1222 and some 26 were given two doses of MenACWY control vaccine. Trial participants were enrolled into age subgroups of 18-55, 56-69 and 70-plus years, which contained approximately 150, 28 and 58 TCR-sequenced participants, respectively. Findings and caveats that apply to the study as a whole: Participants were mostly white British, with more females than males. The authors suggested clonal diversity may have been underestimated. Conclusions about previously exposed vaccinees were limited because only six AZD1222 recipients were SARS-CoV-2 seropositive at baseline. A significant rise in spike-specific TCR breadth and depth was observed after two AZD1222 doses relative to day 0 and relative to MenACWY recipients. The vaccine-associated CD4 TCRs covered the entire spike protein, and the dominant responses fell in regions 160-218 and 743-854. In the small 56-69-year group, the increase in depth fell short of significance, most likely because of low power. Because no day 14 peak-response samples were available, repertoires were characterized only after the peak T cell response. Nearly half of unique spike-specific TCRs reportedly recognized epitopes outside regions mutated in the B.1.351 and B.1.1.7 variants.

The CDR3 regions of human TCRbeta chains were analyzed by immunosequencing. Under the source paper's analysis protocol: TCRs in the repertoires were compared against a reference library of SARS-CoV-2-specific TCRs that had been generated with the MIRA antigen-specificity platform. Breadth meant the fraction of unique TCRs that were SARS-CoV-2-associated, whereas depth meant the fraction of total T cells that were SARS-CoV-2-associated. Using the MIRA data, each spike-specific TCR was assigned both to the spike region to which the TCR was reactive and to a CD4 or CD8 class. Log10-transformed breadth and depth values were compared by one-way ANOVA with Sidak's multiple comparisons tests. Not all clones reach the TCRdb copy of this immuneACCESS table, which keeps in-frame sequences only. Checked studies attribute under half of the gap to unresolved V genes and leave the rest unexplained. That table is the source of V, J and clone size, and D and trimming were worked out from the DNA. In this sample the table shows more than 100,000 clones, roughly 91% of which occur a single time. In total, the top ten clones hold about 5% of the sample.

As regards this clone: The target of this receptor is not known. Base qualities are missing; no much larger clone stands one base away.

This specimen's time point label, per the study, means: baseline before first vaccination. Samples from vaccinated people were obtained from the UK trials COV001 and COV002, which included a single-blind randomized controlled phase 2/3 trial of AZD1222 (ChAdOx1 nCoV-19) in healthy adults. For TCRbeta chain sequencing, PBMC samples were collected from trial participants at day 0 and at day 28 after the second dose. The clonotype originates from an adult in good health. The source was peripheral blood, collected on day 0 of AZD1222 vaccination.

The CDR3 protein sequence reads: CASSFADTYEQYF. The nucleotide sequence is TGTGCCAGCAGCTTTGCGGACACCTACGAGCAGTACTTC. The chain joins TRBV5-5 to TRBJ2-7; tentative D gene TRBD1, with 5 bases matching. Cut back by 2 bases and 2 bases, the V and J ends lie 8 bases apart. The CDR3 has 13 amino acids, counting the end cysteine and phenylalanine. The read is trimmed to its CDR3 DNA, 39 bases read in frame from base 1. CDR1 and CDR2 were assigned from the germline V gene (reference sequence) as SGHKS and YYEKEE. With the rest looked up from the reference TRBV5-5 and TRBJ2-7 genes rather than sequenced, the full variable domain is DAGVTQSPTHLIKTRGQQVTLRCSPISGHKSVSWYQQVLGQGPQFIFQYYEKEERGRGNFPDRFSARQFPNYSSELNVNALLLGDSALYLCASSFADTYEQYFGPGTRLTVT.